This T cell receptor (beta chain) was observed in a study of T cell responses to AZD1222 COVID-19 vaccine. The CDR3 is 15 amino acids. Between the trimmed V and J ends, which lost 7 bases and 6 bases, there was a span of 21 bases. Germline V gene lookup returns CDR1 LNHDA and CDR2 SQIVND (reference sequence). The study's findings and limits: Just a handful of AZD1222 recipients tested seropositive at baseline.

Generated by immunoSEQ multiplex PCR, the TCRdb table keeps only in-frame clones and is missing some. Of roughly 150,000 clones detected, roughly 88% appear once; the ten largest clones hold less than 2.5%. Note on this clone: Its specificity is unknown.

The sample in question was peripheral blood, obtained 28 days after the second AZD1222 dose. The chain couples TRBV19 to TRBJ1-1; perhaps TRBD1 as D (6 bases). This TCR was recovered from an adult who received the AZD1222 COVID-19 vaccine. As DNA, the CDR3 is TGTGCCAGTACTAACGACAGGTCTACGTTCGCTGAAGCTTTCTTT. As protein: CASTNDRSTFAEAFF.